One and the same sample provided the 16 T cell receptor beta chains below, sequenced in a study of read filtering for tumor transcriptome and immune sequencing. The library was built from roughly 400 ng RNA with molecular barcoded adaptors for alpha/delta and beta/gamma chains. TCRdb ran MiXCR on the reads and lists one entry per CDR3 protein. The data contain more than 35,000 distinct CDR3 sequences, about 12% of them singletons. Specimen: a population of CD138-negative cells sorted from bone marrow. These receptors all come from a donor aged 40 or over with multiple myeloma.

The rearrangement uses TRBV3-1 and TRBJ2-1; D perhaps matches TRBD1 (6 bases). V was shortened by 6 bases and J by 7 bases, with 16 bases between the two germline ends. This CDR3 has 14 residues. Germline values: CDR1 LGHDT, CDR2 YNNKEL (reference sequence). CDR3 nucleotides: TGTGCCAGCAGTCGCGACTGGCAGGGGAATGAGCAGTTCTTC. It encodes CASSRDWQGNEQFF.

This clonotype was seen ten or more times. The chain carries TRBV2 and TRBJ2-1; D call uncertain. The CDR3 has 14 residues. V was pared by 3 bases and J by 1 base, with 7 bases between. Germline loops: CDR1 SNHLY, CDR2 FYNNEI. The CDR3 sequence is CASSESGSYNEQFF. The CDR3 DNA follows: TGTGCCAGCAGTGAGTCCGGGTCCTACAATGAGCAGTTCTTC.

This clonotype was seen at least ten times. CDR3 sequence: CASSDTYSGANVLTF. In DNA form, the CDR3 reads TGTGCCAGCAGCGACACATACTCTGGGGCCAACGTCCTGACTTTC. The chain has TRBV2 and TRBJ2-6; D remains unclear. This CDR3 region has 15 residues. V gave up 6 bases and J gave up 0 bases, with 9 bases separating them. Germline V lookup: CDR1 SNHLY, CDR2 FYNNEI.

This clonotype appeared a few times. This chain uses TRBV3-1 with TRBJ1-5; D is unresolved. Germline assignment: CDR1 LGHDT and CDR2 YNNKEL (reference sequence). Trimming took 3 bases from V and 2 from J, leaving 8 bases between them. This CDR3 contains 14 residues. The CDR3 loop reads CASSHLGGNQPQHF. The CDR3 DNA reads as TGTGCCAGCAGCCACCTTGGGGGCAATCAGCCCCAGCATTTT.

This clonotype was seen many times. This chain links TRBV7-9 with TRBJ1-4, with D tentatively TRBD1 (6 bases). This CDR3 has 16 residues. Trimming took 1 base from V and 1 from J, leaving 10 bases between them. Germline values: CDR1 SEHNR, CDR2 FQNEAQ (reference sequence). CDR3 sequence (DNA): TGTGCCAGCAGCTTAGGGACCAGGGGAACTAATGAAAAACTGTTTTTT. This sequence encodes CASSLGTRGTNEKLFF.

This clonotype has at least ten counts. V usage is TRBV6-1 and J usage is TRBJ1-5; D unresolved. CDR3 size: 13 residues. Germline assignment: CDR1 MNHNS and CDR2 SASEGT. V was cut by 2 bases and J by 3 bases, with 5 bases left in between. CDR3 loop: CASSENNNQPQHF. In DNA form, the CDR3 reads TGTGCCAGCAGTGAAAATAACAATCAGCCCCAGCATTTT.

This clonotype has at least ten counts. J is TRBJ2-7 and V is TRBV18; D ambiguous. CDR1 and CDR2 (germline): KGHSH, LQKENI. The CDR3 spans 12 residues. V lost 2 bases, J lost 5 bases, and 7 bases lay in between. The CDR3 here is CASSPSLDEQYF. CDR3 coding DNA: TGTGCCAGCTCACCATCCCTTGACGAGCAGTACTTC.

J is TRBJ1-6 and V is TRBV7-9; TRBD1 matches 7 bases. V trimming: 6 bases; J trimming: 4 bases; junction bases outside the gene matches: 6. The CDR3 spans 15 residues. Germline V CDR1 and CDR2: SEHNR, FQNEAQ (reference sequence). The CDR3 sequence: CASRARDSYNSPLHF. The CDR3 DNA follows: TGTGCCAGCAGAGCCCGGGACAGTTATAATTCACCCCTCCACTTT.

This clonotype was observed many times. The chain has TRBV29-1 and TRBJ1-1; 8 nucleotides align to TRBD1. The germline CDR1 and CDR2 sequences are SQVTM and ANQGSEA. The CDR3 has 13 residues. The junction had 4 bases not matched to a gene; V was cut back by 7 bases and J by 0 bases. Written as DNA, the CDR3 is TGCAGCGCTGACAGGGGACTGAACACTGAAGCTTTCTTT. Amino acid sequence: CSADRGLNTEAFF. Complete variable domain (other parts from reference TRBV29-1 and TRBJ1-1): SAVISQKPSRDICQRGTSLTIQCQVDSQVTMMFWYRQQPGQSLTLIATANQGSEATYESGFVIDKFPISRPNLTFSTLTVSNMSPEDSSIYLCSADRGLNTEAFFGQGTRLTVV.

The table lists this clonotype with many counts. V and J are TRBV4-1 and TRBJ2-2, with 9 bases lining up with TRBD2. Looked up from germline, CDR1 is MGHRA and CDR2 is YSYEKL. CDR3 length equals 17 residues. The J segment lost 7 bases and the V segment lost 4 bases, leaving 13 bases of the junction unmatched. CDR3 bases: TGCGCCAGCAGCCCCCTAGGGGCTAGCGGGACCGACGGGGAGCTGTTTTTT. Translated: CASSPLGASGTDGELFF.

This clonotype has at least ten counts. This chain connects TRBV30 to TRBJ1-5; no firm D call. Deletions cut 2 bases from V and 5 bases from J, with 10 bases between. The V gene's germline CDR1 is GTSNPN and CDR2 SVGIG (reference sequence). The CDR3 is made up of 13 amino acids. CDR3 loop: CAWSSQEDQPQHF. The CDR3, as DNA: TGTGCCTGGAGTAGTCAGGAAGATCAGCCCCAGCATTTT. Combining the CDR3 with reference TRBV30 and TRBJ1-5 gives the whole variable domain SQTIHQWPATLVQPVGSPLSLECTVEGTSNPNLYWYRQAAGRGLQLLFYSVGIGQISSEVPQNLSASRPQDRQFILSSKKLLLSDSGFYLCAWSSQEDQPQHFGDGTRLSIL.

There are a few counts of this clonotype. The chain joins TRBV18 to TRBJ2-3, with 10 bases that match TRBD2. The CDR3 contains 16 residues. The germline V gene encodes CDR1 KGHSH and CDR2 LQKENI. The V segment lost 3 bases and the J segment 0 bases; nucleotides outside the gene matches: 3. CDR3: CASSPLAGASTDTQYF. CDR3 nucleotide sequence: TGTGCCAGCTCACCTCTAGCGGGGGCCAGCACAGATACGCAGTATTTT.

This clonotype has a handful of counts. This chain links TRBV9 with TRBJ2-5; possible D gene TRBD2, 6 bases. The CDR3 contains 15 residues. Trimming cost V 1 base and J 5 bases, with 15 bases left between them. Germline V gene sequence: CDR1 SGDLS, CDR2 YYNGEE. Here the CDR3 DNA reads TGTGCCAGCAGCGTATCGGGACTCCGGGAGGAGACCCAGTACTTC. Its protein product is CASSVSGLREETQYF.

This clonotype was counted ten times or more. The genes are TRBV7-2 and TRBJ2-3, with a tentative D call TRBD2 (6 bases). CDR1 and CDR2 from the germline V gene are SGHTA and FQGNSA. Deletions cut 4 bases from V and 1 base from J, with 9 bases between. There are 14 residues in the CDR3. In DNA form, the CDR3 reads TGTGCCAGCAGCTCAGGAGGGGGCACAGATACGCAGTATTTT. Its protein is CASSSGGGTDTQYF.

In its sample, this clonotype was seen many times. The chain uses TRBV18 and TRBJ1-2, with D tentatively TRBD1 (5 bases). Deletions cut 5 bases from V and 8 bases from J, with 12 bases between. Germline V gene sequence: CDR1 KGHSH, CDR2 LQKENI. CDR3 length: 12 amino acids. The CDR3 here is CASSGQGGGYTF. Here the CDR3 DNA reads TGTGCCAGCTCAGGGCAGGGCGGCGGCTACACCTTC.

This clonotype is medium-sized in the sample. The chain is built from TRBV6-2 or TRBV6-3 and TRBJ1-1, with D unresolved. In germline, CDR1 is MNHEY, CDR2 SVGEGT. The germline V and J ends were trimmed by 8 bases and 2 bases, with 9 bases remaining between them. The CDR3 consists of 12 residues. The CDR3 loop is CASGPHNTEAFF. The CDR3 DNA follows: TGTGCCAGCGGACCTCATAACACTGAAGCTTTCTTT.